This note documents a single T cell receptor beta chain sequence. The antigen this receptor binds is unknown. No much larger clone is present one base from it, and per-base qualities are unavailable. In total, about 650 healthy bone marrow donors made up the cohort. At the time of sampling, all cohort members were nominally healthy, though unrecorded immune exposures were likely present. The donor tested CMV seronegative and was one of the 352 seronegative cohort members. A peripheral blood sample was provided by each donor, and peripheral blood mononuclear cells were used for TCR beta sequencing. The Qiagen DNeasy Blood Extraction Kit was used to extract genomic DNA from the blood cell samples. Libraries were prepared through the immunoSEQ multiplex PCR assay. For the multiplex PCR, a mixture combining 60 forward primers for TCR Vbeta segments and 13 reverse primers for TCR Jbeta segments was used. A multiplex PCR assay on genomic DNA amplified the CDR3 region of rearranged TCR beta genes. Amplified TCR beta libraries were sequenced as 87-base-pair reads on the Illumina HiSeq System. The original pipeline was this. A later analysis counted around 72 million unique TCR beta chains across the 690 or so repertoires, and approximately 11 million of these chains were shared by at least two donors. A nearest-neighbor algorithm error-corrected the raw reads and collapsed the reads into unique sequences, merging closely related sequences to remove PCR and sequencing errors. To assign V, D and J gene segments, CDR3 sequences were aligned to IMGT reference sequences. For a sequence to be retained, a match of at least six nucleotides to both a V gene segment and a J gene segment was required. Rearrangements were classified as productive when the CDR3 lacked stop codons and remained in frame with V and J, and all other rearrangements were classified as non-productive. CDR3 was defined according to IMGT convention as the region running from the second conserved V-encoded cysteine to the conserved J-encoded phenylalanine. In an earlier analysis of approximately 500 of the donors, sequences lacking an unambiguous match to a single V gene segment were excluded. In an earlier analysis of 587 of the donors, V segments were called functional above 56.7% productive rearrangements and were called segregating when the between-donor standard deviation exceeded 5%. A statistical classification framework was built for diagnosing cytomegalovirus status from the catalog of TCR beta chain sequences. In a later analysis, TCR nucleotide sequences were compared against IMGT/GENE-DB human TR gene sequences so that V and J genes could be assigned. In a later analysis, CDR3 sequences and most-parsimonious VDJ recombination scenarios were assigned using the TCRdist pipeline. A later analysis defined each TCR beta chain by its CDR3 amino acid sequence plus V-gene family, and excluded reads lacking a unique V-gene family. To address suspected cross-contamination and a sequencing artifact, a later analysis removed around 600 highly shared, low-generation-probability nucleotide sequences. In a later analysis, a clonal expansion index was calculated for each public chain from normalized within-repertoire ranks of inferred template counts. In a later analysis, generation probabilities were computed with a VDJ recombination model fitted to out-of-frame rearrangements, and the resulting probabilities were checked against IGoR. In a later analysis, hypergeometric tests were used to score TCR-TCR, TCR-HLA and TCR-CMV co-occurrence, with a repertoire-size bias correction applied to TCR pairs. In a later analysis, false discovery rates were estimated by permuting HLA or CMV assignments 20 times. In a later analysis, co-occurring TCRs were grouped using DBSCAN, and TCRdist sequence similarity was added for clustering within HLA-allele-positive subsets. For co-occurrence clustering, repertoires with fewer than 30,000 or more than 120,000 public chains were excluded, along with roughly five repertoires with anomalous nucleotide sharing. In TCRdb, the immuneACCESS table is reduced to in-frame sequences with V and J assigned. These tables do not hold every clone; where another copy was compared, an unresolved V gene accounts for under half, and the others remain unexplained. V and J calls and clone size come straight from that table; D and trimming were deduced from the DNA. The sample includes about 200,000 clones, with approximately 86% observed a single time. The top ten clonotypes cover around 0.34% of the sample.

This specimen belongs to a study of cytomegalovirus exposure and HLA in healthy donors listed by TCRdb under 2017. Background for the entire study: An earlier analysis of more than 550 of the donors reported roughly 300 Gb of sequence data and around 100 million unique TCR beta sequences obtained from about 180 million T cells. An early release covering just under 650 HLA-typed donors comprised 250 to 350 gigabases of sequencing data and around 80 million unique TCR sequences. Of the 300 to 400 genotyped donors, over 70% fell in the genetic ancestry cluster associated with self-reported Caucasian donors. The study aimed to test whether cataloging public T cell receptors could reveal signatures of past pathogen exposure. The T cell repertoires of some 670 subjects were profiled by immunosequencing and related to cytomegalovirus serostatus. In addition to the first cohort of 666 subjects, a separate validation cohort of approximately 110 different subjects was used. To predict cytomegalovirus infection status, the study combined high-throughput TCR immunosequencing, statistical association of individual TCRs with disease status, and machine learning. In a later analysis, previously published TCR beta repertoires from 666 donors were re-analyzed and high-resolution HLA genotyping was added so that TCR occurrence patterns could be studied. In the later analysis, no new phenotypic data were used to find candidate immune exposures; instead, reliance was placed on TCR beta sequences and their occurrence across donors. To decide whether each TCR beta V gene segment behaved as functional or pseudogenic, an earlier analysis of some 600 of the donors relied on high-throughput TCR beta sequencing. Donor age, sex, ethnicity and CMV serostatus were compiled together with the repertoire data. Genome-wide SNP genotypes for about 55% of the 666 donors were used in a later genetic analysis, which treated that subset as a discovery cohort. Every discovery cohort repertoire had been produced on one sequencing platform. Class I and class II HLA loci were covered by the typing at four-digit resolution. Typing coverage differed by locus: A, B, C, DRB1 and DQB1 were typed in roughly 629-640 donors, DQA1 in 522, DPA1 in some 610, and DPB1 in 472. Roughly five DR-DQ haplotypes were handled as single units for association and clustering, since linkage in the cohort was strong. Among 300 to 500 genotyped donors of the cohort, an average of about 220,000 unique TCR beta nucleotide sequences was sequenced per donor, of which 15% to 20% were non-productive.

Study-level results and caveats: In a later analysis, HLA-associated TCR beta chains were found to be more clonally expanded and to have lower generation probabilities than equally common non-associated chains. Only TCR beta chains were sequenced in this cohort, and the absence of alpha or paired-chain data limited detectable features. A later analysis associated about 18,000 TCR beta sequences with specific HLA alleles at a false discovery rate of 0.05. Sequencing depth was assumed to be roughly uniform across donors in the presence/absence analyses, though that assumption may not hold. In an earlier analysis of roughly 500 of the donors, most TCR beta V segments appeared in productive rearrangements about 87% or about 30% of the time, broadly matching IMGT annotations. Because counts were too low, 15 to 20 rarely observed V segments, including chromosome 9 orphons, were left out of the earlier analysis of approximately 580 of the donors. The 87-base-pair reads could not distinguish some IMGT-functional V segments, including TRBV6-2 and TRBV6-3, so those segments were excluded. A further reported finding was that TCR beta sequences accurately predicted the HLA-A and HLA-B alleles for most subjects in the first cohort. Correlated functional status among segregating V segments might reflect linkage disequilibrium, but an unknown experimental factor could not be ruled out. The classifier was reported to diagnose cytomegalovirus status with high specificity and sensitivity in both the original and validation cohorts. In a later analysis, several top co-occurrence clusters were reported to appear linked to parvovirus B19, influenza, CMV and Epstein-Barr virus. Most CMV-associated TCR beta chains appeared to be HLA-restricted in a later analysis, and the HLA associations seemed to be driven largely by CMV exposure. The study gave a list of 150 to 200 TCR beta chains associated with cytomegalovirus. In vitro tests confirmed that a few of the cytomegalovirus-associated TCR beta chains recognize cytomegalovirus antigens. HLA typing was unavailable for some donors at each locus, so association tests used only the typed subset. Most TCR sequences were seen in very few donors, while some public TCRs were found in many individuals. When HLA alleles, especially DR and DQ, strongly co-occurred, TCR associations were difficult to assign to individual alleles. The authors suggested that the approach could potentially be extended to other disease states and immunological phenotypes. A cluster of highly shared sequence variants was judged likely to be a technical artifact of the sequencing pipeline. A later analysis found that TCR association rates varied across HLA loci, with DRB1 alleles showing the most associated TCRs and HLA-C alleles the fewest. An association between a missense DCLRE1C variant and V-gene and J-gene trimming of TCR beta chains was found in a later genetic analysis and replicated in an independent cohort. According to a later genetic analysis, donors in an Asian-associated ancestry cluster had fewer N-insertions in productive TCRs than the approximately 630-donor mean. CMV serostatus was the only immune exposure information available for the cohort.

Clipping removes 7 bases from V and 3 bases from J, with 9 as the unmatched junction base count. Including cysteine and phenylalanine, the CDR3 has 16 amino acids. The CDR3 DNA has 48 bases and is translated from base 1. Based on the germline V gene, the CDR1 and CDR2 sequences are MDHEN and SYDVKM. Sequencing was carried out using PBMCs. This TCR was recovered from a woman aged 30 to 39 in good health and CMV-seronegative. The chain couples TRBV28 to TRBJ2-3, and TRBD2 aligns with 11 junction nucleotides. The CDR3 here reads CASTPGGTSGTDTQYF. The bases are TGTGCCAGCACCCCCGGTGGGACTAGCGGTACAGATACGCAGTATTTT.